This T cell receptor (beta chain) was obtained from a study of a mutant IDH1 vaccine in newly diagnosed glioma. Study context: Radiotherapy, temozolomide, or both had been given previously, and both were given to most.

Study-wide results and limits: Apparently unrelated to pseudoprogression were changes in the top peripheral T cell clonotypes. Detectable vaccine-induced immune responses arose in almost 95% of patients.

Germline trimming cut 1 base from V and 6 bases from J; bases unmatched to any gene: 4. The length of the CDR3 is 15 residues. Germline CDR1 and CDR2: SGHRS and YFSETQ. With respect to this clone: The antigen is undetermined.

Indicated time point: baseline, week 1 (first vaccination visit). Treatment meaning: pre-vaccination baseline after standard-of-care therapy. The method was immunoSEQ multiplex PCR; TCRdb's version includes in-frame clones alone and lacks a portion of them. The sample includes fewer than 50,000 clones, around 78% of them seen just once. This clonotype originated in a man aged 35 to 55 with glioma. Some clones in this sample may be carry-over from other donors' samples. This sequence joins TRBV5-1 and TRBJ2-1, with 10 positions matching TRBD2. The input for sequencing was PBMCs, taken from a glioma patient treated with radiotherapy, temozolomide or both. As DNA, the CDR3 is TGCGCCAGCAGCTTGACAGCGGGGGGGGGCAATGAGCAGTTCTTC. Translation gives CASSLTAGGGNEQFF.